The T cell receptor beta chain described here comes from a study of T cells in Graves' hyperthyroidism and ophthalmopathy. Study-level background: Peripheral blood was secured at the point of initial diagnosis, before any treatment.

CDR1 is SGDLS and CDR2 is YYNGEE in the germline V gene. The CDR3 contains 15 residues. V lost 2 bases and J lost 4; bases outside the gene matches: 5. Amplified regions were TCR beta CDR3 sequences from RNA transcripts. The HTBI primer set was used in a first-round RT-PCR of the TCR CDR3. Each CDR3 protein gets one entry after TCRdb re-called the multiplex PCR reads with MiXCR. The sample shows hundreds of thousands of distinct CDR3 sequences, roughly 14% of them seen only once. This clonotype was seen a few times. The sequence derives from a woman between 50 and 59 years old with Graves' ophthalmopathy. This chain uses TRBV9 with TRBJ2-3; TRBD2 aligns across 9 bases. Sequenced sample: blood. Here the CDR3 DNA reads TGTGCCAGCAGCGTTAATAGCGGGAGATCAGATACGCAGTATTTT. Protein: CASSVNSGRSDTQYF.